This T cell receptor (beta chain) was obtained from a study of response to subunit inactivated influenza vaccine. TCRdb processed the RT-PCR reads anew with MiXCR; each CDR3 protein has one entry. Among more than 500,000 distinct CDR3 sequences listed, around 11% were seen once. The sample holds one count of this clonotype. The CDR3 is 13 residues long. Germline V CDR1 and CDR2: GTSNPN, SVGIG (reference sequence). V was trimmed by 4 bases and J by 5 bases, leaving 9 bases between them. This sample also appeared in a second study, on T cells expressing NK-cell markers. As that study records: Scientists made TCR beta cDNA using 5'RACE template switching with UMIs. It was sorted CD3+CD56+NKG2C+, CD3+CD56+NKG2C- and CD3+CD56-NKG2C+ T cells that supplied the TCR beta repertoires. HCMV serostatus: seven of eight sequenced donors positive, one negative. Topping the CD3+CD56-NKG2C+ fraction as well were these clonotypes, in a few donors.

The rearrangement links TRBV30 to TRBJ1-6; possible D gene TRBD1, 6 bases. This specimen was PBMCs from blood, taken on the day of vaccination. This TCR was sampled from a man in his fifties who received an inactivated influenza vaccine. Written as DNA, the CDR3 is TGTGCCTGGACTCGACAGGATAATTCACCCCTCCACTTT. As protein: CAWTRQDNSPLHF.